This T cell receptor beta chain was recorded in a study of somatic mutations in cytotoxic T cells in rheumatoid arthritis. Study observations and caveats: Antigen specificity of the expanded CD8+ clones was not determined.

In regard to this clone: Antigen: not known.

Sequencing was performed with immunoSEQ multiplex PCR; in TCRdb, only in-frame clones are kept and a portion is missing. The table includes around 20,000 clones, approximately 75% detected once. After removal of 4 bases from V and 6 bases from J, the junction contained 7 bases not matched to a gene. CDR1 LGHNA and CDR2 YNFKEQ come from the germline V gene. The CDR3 runs to 17 residues. The V call is TRBV4-2, the J call TRBJ2-2; 14 bases map to TRBD2. Material for sequencing was CD8+ T cells sorted from blood. This TCR came from an adult with rheumatoid arthritis. The CDR3 region is CASSLTSGGAGAGELFF. In DNA, the CDR3 is TGTGCCAGCAGCCTGACTAGCGGGGGGGCCGGCGCCGGGGAGCTGTTTTTT.